This T cell receptor beta chain was recorded in a study of CD8+CD57+ T cells in acquired aplastic anemia. The CDR3 is made up of 15 amino acids. Germline V CDR1 and CDR2: ENHRY, SYGVKD. The ends lost 3 bases at V and 9 bases at J; junction bases unmatched: 13. According to the study, genomic DNA was the template for TCR beta VDJ and CDR3 profiling. TCRdb reanalysed the reads using MiXCR and keeps one entry per CDR3 protein. This table holds approximately 170,000 distinct CDR3 sequences, approximately 51% found once. Previously, flow cytometry had revealed CD8+CD57+ cell expansion in the patients chosen for sequencing. Blood samples were obtained from patients who had received no prior therapy. Of note for this clonotype: No antigen is known for it.

Whole-study results and caveats: Patients and controls shared nearly 30 CD8+ CDR3 sequences, which appeared highly expressed in patients and within their immunodominant clones. Patients and controls were not found to differ significantly in CD8+ Simpson's diversity.

The source is a human donor with aplastic anemia. The chain uses TRBV10-3 and TRBJ2-5, with 7 bases that match TRBD2. Sequencing was done on a sample of sorted CD4+, CD8+, or CD8+CD57+ T cells (not recorded which) from PBMCs. The CDR3 DNA follows: TGTGCCATCAGTGACTCTGGGAGGGGAGTTCAGCCCCAGTACTTC. It encodes CAISDSGRGVQPQYF.